This T cell receptor beta chain was observed in a study of PD-1 blockade in classical Hodgkin lymphoma. Notes on the study in general: While CD8+ TCR diversity did not rise significantly by C4D1, CD4+ TCR diversity did. Healthy donors were reported to have higher baseline TCR diversity than newly diagnosed patients. Some patients started nivolumab under 1 year after ASCT, and they were excluded.

Generated by immunoSEQ multiplex PCR, the TCRdb table keeps only in-frame clones and is missing some. Here the sample spans under 25,000 clones, 72% being singletons. The time point is: cycle 4 day 1 (C4D1), after 5 to 7 weeks of nivolumab. Every single patient, without exception, relapsed after autologous stem cell transplantation, and brentuximab vedotin exposure varied. Magnetic negative selection served to purify CD4+ T cells out of PBMCs that had been thawed. This clone was picked up one time. Its antigen is not known. V lost 2 bases to trimming and J lost 6 bases, with 8 bases between them. Germline V gives CDR1 SGHTA, CDR2 FQGNSA. The CDR3 runs to 14 residues.

The TCR sequence derives from a human donor with classical Hodgkin lymphoma. The chain joins TRBV7-2 to TRBJ1-6, with a possible D match to TRBD1 (5 bases). The sample consisted of CD4+ T cells from blood, taken before the fourth cycle of nivolumab. CDR3 nucleotides: TGTGCCAGCAGCTTACGGGGACGTAATTCACCCCTCCACTTT. This encodes CASSLRGRNSPLHF. Using reference TRBV7-2 and TRBJ1-6 for the parts outside the CDR3, the full variable domain is GAGVSQSPSNKVTEKGKDVELRCDPISGHTALYWYRQSLGQGLEFLIYFQGNSAPDKSGLPSDRFSAERTGGSVSTLTIQRTQQEDSAVYLCASSLRGRNSPLHFGNGTRLTVT.